This T cell receptor (beta chain) came from a study of post-analysis software for immune sequencing data. Overall study context: Recorded disease courses covered relapsing-remitting, secondary progressive and progressive-relapsing multiple sclerosis. Some patients had no subtype annotation.

Turning to this clonotype: Its antigen is not identified.

General study results and limits: The study found significantly lower normalized Chao1 diversity in multiple sclerosis patients than in controls. TRBV5-6, TRBV5-1 and TRBV20-1 belonged to a set of roughly 5 TRBV segments that were more frequent in patients than controls. By F measure, strong co-clustering occurred among samples prepared in the same batch.

The V and J ends lost 5 bases and 0 bases respectively, with 17 bases between them. The CDR3 runs to 17 residues. The germline CDR1 and CDR2 sequences are SNHLY and FYNNEI. Incorporated into the TCR beta cDNA libraries were unique molecular identifiers, which served to reduce PCR and sequencing biases. Roughly 500,000 cDNA molecules were obtained per 1 to 10 million input T cells. One entry per CDR3 protein results from TCRdb running MiXCR on the PCR reads. The sample lists hundreds of thousands of distinct CDR3 sequences; roughly 30% were seen once. The chain couples TRBV2 to TRBJ2-1, with D perhaps TRBD2 (5 bases). The clonotype was recovered from a girl aged 10 to 17 with multiple sclerosis. Sequenced sample: blood. The CDR3 region is CASSYPGEARSYNEQFF. In nucleotides, the CDR3 is TGTGCCAGCAGTTACCCCGGGGAAGCCCGCTCCTACAATGAGCAGTTCTTC.